This TCR beta chain was sequenced for a study of vaccination and CD4 T cells after COVID-19. Sequencing of the DNA from cultured CD4+ T cells was carried out with the Oncomine TCR Beta short-read assay. TCRdb re-called the PCR reads through MiXCR, storing one row per CDR3 protein. The sample includes over 14,000 distinct CDR3 sequences, 43% of them seen just once. In the case of this clonotype: The antigen is not known.

Treatment defined: approximately 9-day PBMC culture with coronavirus spike peptide pools or control peptides (ViraFEST assay). The CDR3 length is 14 residues. Germline-derived CDR1 and CDR2 are LNHDA and SQIVND (reference sequence). V lost 6 bases, J lost 0 bases, and 9 bases lay in between. The rearrangement uses TRBV19 and TRBJ1-3, with D uncertain. Sequences were obtained from cultured CD4+ T cells from blood. This sequence originates from a human donor with COVID-19. The CDR3 here is CASSGEGSGNTIYF. In DNA form, the CDR3 reads TGTGCCAGTAGCGGGGAAGGCTCTGGAAACACCATATATTTT.